The 23 T cell receptor beta chains below come from one sample, sequenced in a study of T cells in tuberculosis. Profiled with immunoSEQ multiplex PCR; TCRdb holds only in-frame clones, not every one. The sample lists about 43,000 clones; roughly 94% were seen once. Sequences were obtained from PBMCs. Receptors originate from a donor aged 5-35 years with latent tuberculosis or without tuberculosis infection. Some clones in this sample may be carry-over from other donors' samples.

This rearrangement joins TRBV27 to TRBJ1-5; TRBD1 might be the D (5 bases). This CDR3 region has 15 residues. V shed 8 bases and J shed 6 bases, with 20 bases lying between them. From germline, CDR1 is MNHEY and CDR2 SMNVEV (reference sequence). CDR3 in DNA: TGTGCCAGCTCTATCGGGACTGCGCGGAGTCAGCCCCAGCATTTT. It is translated as CASSIGTARSQPQHF.

The chain recombines TRBV7-6 with TRBJ2-3, with a tentative D call TRBD2 (8 bases). V gave up 4 bases and J gave up 3 bases, with 23 bases separating them. Germline V gene sequence: CDR1 SGHVS, CDR2 FNYEAQ. The CDR3 runs 18 residues. The CDR3 region is CASSSYYQGGTRTDTQYF. For the CDR3, the DNA is TGTGCCAGCAGCTCCTACTACCAGGGGGGGACTAGGACAGATACGCAGTATTTT.

The CDR3 DNA is TGTGCCAGCAGTTTATCCCGGGGGGGAGGGTTCAATGAGCAGTTCTTC. Its protein is CASSLSRGGGFNEQFF. The V and J genes are TRBV27 and TRBJ2-1, with 8 bases identical to TRBD2. Germline CDR1 and CDR2: MNHEY and SMNVEV (reference sequence). Germline trimming cut 0 bases from V and 6 bases from J; bases unmatched to any gene: 7. CDR3 length equals 16 residues.

The chain has TRBV5-1 and TRBJ2-1; 9 positions match TRBD2. The CDR3 contains 15 residues. In germline, CDR1 is SGHRS, CDR2 YFSETQ. The V gene end was trimmed by 0 bases and the J gene end by 5 bases; junction bases not matched to a gene: 3. The CDR3 region has the DNA TGCGCCAGCAGCTTGGGGGCTAGCGGGAACAATGAGCAGTTCTTC. This encodes CASSLGASGNNEQFF.

This chain connects TRBV9 to TRBJ2-6; TRBD1 matches 8 bases. This CDR3 spans 20 amino acids. The junction had 13 bases not matched to a gene; V was cut back by 0 bases and J by 2 bases. Per germline, CDR1 SGDLS and CDR2 YYNGEE. This chain's CDR3 is CASSVAQWAGGVAGANVLTF. The CDR3, as DNA: TGTGCCAGCAGCGTAGCGCAATGGGCAGGGGGCGTCGCTGGGGCCAACGTCCTGACTTTC.

This chain uses TRBV6-5 with TRBJ1-1; maybe TRBD1 (6 bases). Germline V lookup: CDR1 MNHEY, CDR2 SVGAGI. The CDR3 runs 15 residues. Trimming stripped 5 bases from V and 1 base from J, with 14 bases between. CDR3 coding DNA: TGTGCCAGCAGTCGTCTACAGGGTGGGAACACTGAAGCTTTCTTT. The encoded protein is CASSRLQGGNTEAFF.

The chain joins TRBV29-1 to TRBJ2-5, with D possibly being TRBD1 (5 bases). Germline-derived CDR1 and CDR2 are SQVTM and ANQGSEA. The CDR3 covers 12 residues. Trimming shortened V by 7 bases and J by 3 bases, and 12 bases separated the two germline ends. The CDR3, as DNA: TGCAGCGCCCTGGACAAGAAAGAGACCCAGTACTTC. Amino acids: CSALDKKETQYF. Using reference TRBV29-1 and TRBJ2-5 for the parts outside the CDR3, the full variable domain is SAVISQKPSRDICQRGTSLTIQCQVDSQVTMMFWYRQQPGQSLTLIATANQGSEATYESGFVIDKFPISRPNLTFSTLTVSNMSPEDSSIYLCSALDKKETQYFGPGTRLLVL.

J is TRBJ2-7 and V is TRBV9; 7 nucleotides align to TRBD2. Trimming removed 0 bases from V and 2 bases from J; junction bases left unmatched: 5. CDR1 is SGDLS and CDR2 is YYNGEE in the germline V gene. The CDR3 consists of 15 residues. Here the CDR3 DNA reads TGTGCCAGCAGCGTAGAACTAGCGACCACCTACGAGCAGTACTTC. Its protein product is CASSVELATTYEQYF.

The V and J genes are TRBV7-9 and TRBJ1-2; D is unclear. V gave up 1 base and J gave up 3 bases, with 15 bases separating them. Germline CDR1 SEHNR, CDR2 FQNEAQ (reference sequence). The CDR3 spans 16 residues. As DNA, the CDR3 is TGTGCCAGCAGCTTAGTGGGAGGTGAGACCCACTATGGCTACACCTTC. Encoded protein: CASSLVGGETHYGYTF. The entire variable domain, with the rest obtained from reference TRBV7-9 and TRBJ1-2, is as follows: DTGVSQNPRHKITKRGQNVTFRCDPISEHNRLYWYRQTLGQGPEFLTYFQNEAQLEKSRLLSDRFSAERPKGSFSTLEIQRTEQGDSAMYLCASSLVGGETHYGYTFGSGTRLTVV.

The V and J genes are TRBV7-2 and TRBJ2-7, with TRBD1 identical over 7 bases. V shed 2 bases, J shed 2 bases, and the junction held 6 bases outside the gene matches. The CDR3 spans 15 residues. The germline V gene has CDR1 SGHTA and CDR2 FQGNSA. In DNA, the CDR3 is TGTGCCAGCAGCTTACGCCGGGACAGAACCTACGAGCAGTACTTC. Translating it yields CASSLRRDRTYEQYF.

This chain uses TRBV28 with TRBJ2-7; 9 nucleotides match TRBD2. CDR1 is MDHEN, CDR2 SYDVKM, per germline. V shed 5 bases and J 5 bases; nucleotides not matched to a gene: 10. This CDR3 region has 15 residues. The CDR3 protein is CASSRVSGSTDEQYF. The CDR3 DNA reads as TGTGCCAGCAGTCGCGTTAGCGGGAGTACCGACGAGCAGTACTTC. The whole variable domain, filled in from reference TRBV28 and TRBJ2-7, reads DVKVTQSSRYLVKRTGEKVFLECVQDMDHENMFWYRQDPGLGLRLIYFSYDVKMKEKGDIPEGYSVSREKKERFSLILESASTNQTSMYLCASSRVSGSTDEQYFGPGTRLTVT.

As to this clone: No DNA is shown, since the ends of the CDR3 on it are uncertain; the CDR3 is the one TCRdb lists. The rearrangement links TRBV19 to TRBJ2-1; TRBD2, the table's D call, was not compared with the DNA. The germline V gene has CDR1 LNHDA and CDR2 SQIVND (reference sequence). A total of 19 residues make up the CDR3, ends included. Here the CDR3 reads CASSKPSILASGTYNEQFF.

The rearrangement joins TRBV4-3 to TRBJ2-1, with TRBD2 matching over 11 bases. There are 15 residues in the CDR3. J gave up 8 bases and V 0 bases, and 3 bases lay outside the gene matches. The germline CDR1 and CDR2 sequences are LGHNA and YSLEER. The CDR3 DNA is TGCGCCAGCAGCCAAGATCGACTAGCGGGATATGAGCAGTTCTTC. It translates to CASSQDRLAGYEQFF.

The genes are TRBV15 and TRBJ1-2; 8 nucleotides align to TRBD1. CDR3 length: 14 amino acids. Unmatched junction bases numbered 7, after V lost 2 bases and J lost 8 bases. CDR1 is LNHNV and CDR2 is YYDKDF in the germline V gene (reference sequence). The CDR3 loop is CATSRRQGSGGYTF. CDR3 coding DNA: TGTGCCACCAGCAGAAGACAGGGGTCGGGCGGCTACACCTTC.

The V and J genes are TRBV5-4 and TRBJ2-2, with D unclear. This CDR3 spans 15 amino acids. Trimming removed 1 base from V and 4 bases from J, with 11 bases in between. CDR1 and CDR2 from the germline V gene are SGHNT and YYREEE (reference sequence). The CDR3 loop is CASSLRLPSTGELFF. The CDR3 DNA reads as TGTGCCAGCAGCTTGCGTCTCCCGAGCACCGGGGAGCTGTTTTTT.

The chain is built from TRBV7-9 and TRBJ1-3, with D perhaps TRBD1 (6 bases). Trimming left V 4 bases short and J 3 bases short, with 19 bases between. The length of the CDR3 is 17 residues. Germline loops: CDR1 SEHNR, CDR2 FQNEAQ (reference sequence). The CDR3 region has the DNA TGTGCCAGCAGCTCCTGGCGGGGGGGCGCATATGGAAACACCATATATTTT. It codes for CASSSWRGGAYGNTIYF.

The J gene is TRBJ1-2, the V gene TRBV6-1; tentative D call: TRBD1 (5 bases). The CDR3 consists of 15 residues. Germline CDR1 and CDR2: MNHNS and SASEGT. V was cut by 6 bases and J by 0 bases, with 14 bases left in between. In DNA form, the CDR3 reads TGTGCCAGCAGGCGGGAGACAGTATCTAACTATGGCTACACCTTC. Translating gives CASRRETVSNYGYTF.

The gene calls are TRBV6-5 and TRBJ1-1, with D perhaps matching TRBD1 (6 bases). The CDR3 is made up of 15 amino acids. In germline, CDR1 is MNHEY, CDR2 SVGAGI. The germline V and J ends were trimmed by 6 bases and 8 bases, with 22 bases remaining between them. CDR3 sequence reads: CASRGVGQGISEAFF. The CDR3, as DNA: TGTGCCAGCAGGGGCGTAGGGCAGGGGATCTCCGAAGCTTTCTTT.

This clone has only one observation. The rearrangement uses TRBV5-1 and TRBJ1-1; possible D gene TRBD1, 6 bases. CDR3 length: 13 residues. Germline loops: CDR1 SGHRS, CDR2 YFSETQ. V lost 0 bases and J 7 bases, leaving 10 bases between the germline ends. CDR3 nucleotides: TGCGCCAGCAGCTTGGATTCCAGGGGTGAAGCTTTCTTT. As protein: CASSLDSRGEAFF.

The chain joins TRBV10-1 to TRBJ2-1; unclear D gene. The CDR3 spans 13 residues. V lost 4 bases and J lost 5, with 9 bases in between. The germline CDR1 and CDR2 sequences are WNHNN and SYGVQD (reference sequence). The CDR3 region is CASSGLVNNEQFF. The CDR3 nucleotides read TGCGCCAGCAGTGGACTGGTTAACAATGAGCAGTTCTTC.

V gene TRBV6-6 combines with J gene TRBJ2-7; possibly TRBD2 for D (5 bases). Germline-derived CDR1 and CDR2 are MNHNY and SVGAGI (reference sequence). The CDR3 contains 14 residues. Trimming took off 6 bases at V and 5 bases at J, with 17 bases between the two ends. In nucleotides, the CDR3 is TGTGCCAGCAGAGCGTTGACTACATGGGACGAGCAGTACTTC. As protein: CASRALTTWDEQYF.

The gene calls are TRBV19 and TRBJ1-5, with D tentatively TRBD1 (6 bases). The ends were cut back, 4 bases at V and 7 bases at J, with 23 bases in the middle. The CDR3 spans 17 residues. Looked up from germline, CDR1 is LNHDA and CDR2 is SQIVND (reference sequence). The CDR3, as DNA: TGTGCCAGTAGTACTAACTCCGGGGGGGGGCAGCGGCAGCCCCAGCATTTT. Amino acids: CASSTNSGGGQRQPQHF.

The rearrangement uses TRBV7-9 and TRBJ2-1; no clear D. Trimming took off 1 base at V and 0 bases at J, with 7 bases between the two ends. The CDR3 consists of 15 residues. Germline assignment: CDR1 SEHNR and CDR2 FQNEAQ (reference sequence). CDR3 protein: CASSLVVSSYNEQFF. CDR3 DNA sequence: TGTGCCAGCAGCTTAGTTGTCAGCTCCTACAATGAGCAGTTCTTC.